A single sample is the source of the 24 T cell receptor beta chains below, sequenced in a study of T-cell reconstitution after alpha-beta-depleted transplantation in children. Unique molecular identifiers were used to barcode this TCRbeta library. TCRdb analysed the PCR reads with MiXCR anew, one entry per CDR3 protein. In the table there are approximately 220,000 distinct CDR3 sequences, approximately 15% of which are singletons. The specimen comprised PBMCs, mostly from graft donor cells, sampled 360 days after TCRalphabeta/CD19-depleted stem cell transplant. These receptors came from a male patient between 2 and 9 years old who had a stem cell transplant for acute lymphoblastic leukemia, so the T cells may come from the graft donor.

The rearrangement links TRBV19 to TRBJ2-2; D unresolved. V lost 8 bases, J lost 7 bases, and 17 bases lay in between. The CDR3 covers 14 residues. The germline gives CDR1 LNHDA, CDR2 SQIVND (reference sequence). As DNA, the CDR3 is TGTGCCAGTTCACAAATCGGGCGGAACGGGGAGCTGTTTTTT. Translating it yields CASSQIGRNGELFF.

The chain has TRBV3-1 and TRBJ2-1, with D possibly TRBD2 on 7 matching bases. CDR1 is LGHDT, CDR2 YNNKEL, per germline (reference sequence). V was shortened by 2 bases and J by 9 bases, with 14 bases between the two germline ends. This CDR3 region has 14 residues. This chain's CDR3 is CASSQWGGHIEQFF. CDR3 coding DNA: TGTGCCAGCAGCCAATGGGGGGGCCATATTGAGCAGTTCTTC.

This clonotype was seen only a few times. The V call is TRBV3-1, the J call TRBJ2-4; D ambiguous. V shed 0 bases and J shed 12 bases, with 6 bases lying between them. The germline V gene encodes CDR1 LGHDT and CDR2 YNNKEL (reference sequence). The CDR3 is made up of 11 amino acids. The DNA for the CDR3 is TGTGCCAGCAGCCAAGATAAGAGTCAGTACTTC. Its translation is CASSQDKSQYF. Looking up the rest from reference TRBV3-1 and TRBJ2-4 gives the full variable domain: DTAVSQTPKYLVTQMGNDKSIKCEQNLGHDTMYWYKQDSKKFLKIMFSYNNKELIINETVPNRFSPKSPDKAHLNLHINSLELGDSAVYFCASSQDKSQYFGAGTRLSVL.

This clonotype was seen only a few times. The gene calls are TRBV5-1 and TRBJ2-5, with D tentatively TRBD1 or TRBD2 (5 bases each). Germline values: CDR1 SGHRS, CDR2 YFSETQ. This CDR3 has 14 amino acids. Trimming left V 0 bases short and J 5 bases short, with 11 bases between. The CDR3 loop is CASSLVMGEETQYF. The CDR3 nucleotides read TGCGCCAGCAGCTTGGTGATGGGGGAGGAGACCCAGTACTTC.

This clonotype was detected a few times. The chain links TRBV20-1 to TRBJ1-1; D is ambiguous. CDR3 length: 14 amino acids. V was clipped by 3 bases and J by 4 bases, with 15 bases between them. Germline V gene sequence: CDR1 DFQATT, CDR2 SNEGSKA (reference sequence). CDR3 DNA: TGCAGTGCTAGTCGGGCGGGTTTTAGCACTGAAGCTTTCTTT. It encodes CSASRAGFSTEAFF.

The CDR3 DNA is TGCAGTGCTAGTGTAGTCGGGCAGGGGGTCACCTACGAGCAGTACTTC. Its protein product is CSASVVGQGVTYEQYF. This chain connects TRBV20-1 to TRBJ2-7, with 7 bases aligning to TRBD1. Germline V gene sequence: CDR1 DFQATT, CDR2 SNEGSKA (reference sequence). Losses at the gene ends were 3 bases for V and 2 bases for J; bases not matched to a gene: 13. This CDR3 spans 16 amino acids.

This clonotype was picked up many times. V and J are TRBV5-6 and TRBJ2-5; D not certain. Germline CDR1 and CDR2: SGHDT and YYEEEE. Trimming took 4 bases from V and 0 from J, leaving 13 bases between them. The CDR3 loop spans 15 amino acids. CDR3 residues: CASSPLPSNQETQYF. DNA of the CDR3: TGTGCCAGCAGCCCTCTGCCATCCAACCAAGAGACCCAGTACTTC.

This sequence joins TRBV20-1 and TRBJ2-1, with 15 bases aligning to TRBD2. The V gene's germline CDR1 is DFQATT and CDR2 SNEGSKA (reference sequence). V lost 7 bases and J lost 0; bases outside the gene matches: 10. CDR3 length: 18 amino acids. CDR3 sequence (DNA): TGCAGTGACGTCCGGGGACTAGCGGGAGGTGGCTCCTACAATGAGCAGTTCTTC. It codes for CSDVRGLAGGGSYNEQFF.

The chain has TRBV7-2 and TRBJ2-7; tentative D call: TRBD1 (6 bases). The CDR3 totals 15 residues. Trimming stripped 4 bases from V and 0 bases from J, with 13 bases between. Germline V gene lookup returns CDR1 SGHTA and CDR2 FQGNSA. In DNA, the CDR3 is TGTGCCAGCAGCTCACAAGGGGGTATCTCCTACGAGCAGTACTTC. Translating it yields CASSSQGGISYEQYF.

V and J are TRBV7-9 and TRBJ1-1, with TRBD1 as a possible D gene (6 bases). CDR3 size: 13 residues. CDR1 is SEHNR, CDR2 FQNEAQ, per germline (reference sequence). Deletions cut 11 bases from V and 4 bases from J, with 17 bases between. CDR3 bases: TGTGCCGGCGAAAGGGGGACCTCCACTGAAGCTTTCTTT. This encodes CAGERGTSTEAFF. The whole variable domain, remainder taken from reference TRBV7-9 and TRBJ1-1, is DTGVSQNPRHKITKRGQNVTFRCDPISEHNRLYWYRQTLGQGPEFLTYFQNEAQLEKSRLLSDRFSAERPKGSFSTLEIQRTEQGDSAMYLCAGERGTSTEAFFGQGTRLTVV.

This clonotype was counted a few times. In nucleotides, the CDR3 is TGCGCCAGCAGCTTGGAGAGCGGGAGGGCCTACAATGAGCAGTTCTTC. Translation: CASSLESGRAYNEQFF. V gene TRBV5-1 combines with J gene TRBJ2-1; 10 nucleotides line up with TRBD2. The V gene's germline CDR1 is SGHRS and CDR2 YFSETQ. This CDR3 has 16 amino acids. J was trimmed by 2 bases and V by 0 bases; bases with no gene match: 2.

This clonotype came up a few times. This chain joins TRBV9 and TRBJ1-5; D gene ambiguous. Trimming took off 3 bases at V and 5 bases at J, with 18 bases between the two ends. This CDR3 contains 16 residues. From germline, CDR1 is SGDLS and CDR2 YYNGEE. This CDR3 is CASSASLEDYDQPQHF. The CDR3 nucleotides read TGTGCCAGCAGCGCTTCTTTGGAAGACTACGATCAGCCCCAGCATTTT.

This clonotype was seen ten or more times. The chain links TRBV5-1 to TRBJ2-7, with TRBD1 as a possible D gene (5 bases). The V gene lost 1 base and the J gene lost 4 bases, with 9 bases spanning the gap. Per germline, CDR1 SGHRS and CDR2 YFSETQ. The CDR3 consists of 13 residues. CDR3 nucleotide sequence: TGCGCCAGCAGCTTGCAACAGGAGTACGAGCAGTACTTC. The encoded protein is CASSLQQEYEQYF.

The table lists this clonotype with a few counts. This chain joins TRBV5-5 and TRBJ1-2, with D hard to call. The CDR3 runs to 14 residues. V was clipped by 0 bases and J by 4 bases, with 10 bases between them. Looked up from germline, CDR1 is SGHKS and CDR2 is YYEKEE (reference sequence). CDR3 protein: CASSLEPFGYGYTF. For the CDR3, the DNA is TGTGCCAGCAGCTTGGAACCCTTTGGCTATGGCTACACCTTC.

This clonotype has just a few counts. This chain uses TRBV5-1 with TRBJ2-5, with 10 bases aligning to TRBD2. The length of the CDR3 is 17 residues. V lost 1 base, J lost 5 bases, and 11 bases stayed unmatched. From germline, CDR1 is SGHRS and CDR2 YFSETQ. The CDR3 here is CASSLSPAGGHRETQYF. The CDR3 DNA follows: TGCGCCAGCAGCTTGTCTCCAGCGGGGGGGCACCGCGAGACCCAGTACTTC.

The rearrangement links TRBV12-3 or TRBV12-4 to TRBJ1-4; D remains unclear. There are 14 residues in the CDR3. V was cut by 3 bases and J by 7 bases, with 12 bases left in between. Written as DNA, the CDR3 is TGTGCCAGCAGTTTCGAGGGAAAGAGTGAAAAACTGTTTTTT. Its translation is CASSFEGKSEKLFF.

This clonotype showed up just a few times. This chain uses TRBV2 with TRBJ1-4, with TRBD1 matching 7 bases. Germline V lookup: CDR1 SNHLY, CDR2 FYNNEI. The CDR3 covers 14 residues. Unmatched junction bases numbered 7, after V lost 7 bases and J lost 5 bases. The CDR3 DNA reads as TGTGCCAGCAAGTCCAGGGGGTCAAATGAAAAACTGTTTTTT. It yields the protein CASKSRGSNEKLFF.

The gene calls are TRBV3-1 and TRBJ1-3; D is perhaps TRBD1 (6 bases). Germline loops: CDR1 LGHDT, CDR2 YNNKEL (reference sequence). V was shortened by 3 bases and J by 4 bases, with 10 bases between the two germline ends. The CDR3 totals 14 residues. This CDR3 is CASSQGAGGNTIYF. CDR3 sequence (DNA): TGTGCCAGCAGCCAGGGGGCGGGCGGAAACACCATATATTTT.

This clonotype was seen a few times. The chain couples TRBV4-3 to TRBJ2-1, with 13 bases lining up with TRBD2. The CDR3 has 15 amino acids. The germline CDR1 and CDR2 sequences are LGHNA and YSLEER. V gave up 4 bases and J gave up 9 bases; unmatched junction bases: 6. In nucleotides, the CDR3 is TGCGCCAGCAGCCTGCCGGGACTAGCGGGGACTGAGCAGTTCTTC. Protein product: CASSLPGLAGTEQFF.

The chain combines TRBV4-2 with TRBJ1-6, with D perhaps matching TRBD1 (5 bases). Germline V lookup: CDR1 LGHNA, CDR2 YNFKEQ. V was cut by 3 bases and J by 10 bases, with 16 bases left in between. The CDR3 is 15 amino acids. The CDR3 bases are TGTGCCAGCAGCCAGGCACCGACAGCGAAGTCACCCCTCCACTTT. Amino acids: CASSQAPTAKSPLHF.

This clonotype has more than one count but fewer than ten. The chain links TRBV30 to TRBJ2-2; a weak D match, TRBD1 (6 bases). CDR3 length: 12 residues. In germline, CDR1 is GTSNPN, CDR2 SVGIG (reference sequence). V lost 8 bases and J lost 5, with 12 bases in between. The chain's CDR3 is CARGQATGELFF. The CDR3 nucleotides are TGTGCCAGGGGACAAGCGACCGGGGAGCTGTTTTTT.

The chain recombines TRBV27 with TRBJ1-1; D is perhaps TRBD1 (5 bases). The CDR3 has 13 amino acids. V lost 6 bases, J lost 3 bases, and 11 bases lay in between. Germline-derived CDR1 and CDR2 are MNHEY and SMNVEV (reference sequence). The chain's CDR3 is CASRGVGDTEAFF. The DNA of the CDR3 is TGTGCCAGCAGAGGGGTGGGTGACACTGAAGCTTTCTTT.

This sequence joins TRBV19 and TRBJ1-1; D uncertain. The ends were cut back, 3 bases at V and 8 bases at J, with 19 bases in the middle. The CDR3 consists of 15 residues. The germline CDR1 and CDR2 sequences are LNHDA and SQIVND (reference sequence). CDR3 region: CASSIGVGSGDEAFF. The CDR3 region has the DNA TGTGCCAGTAGTATCGGGGTTGGGTCAGGCGACGAAGCTTTCTTT. The variable domain in full, with the rest retrieved from reference TRBV19 and TRBJ1-1, is DGGITQSPKYLFRKEGQNVTLSCEQNLNHDAMYWYRQDPGQGLRLIYYSQIVNDFQKGDIAEGYSVSREKKESFPLTVTSAQKNPTAFYLCASSIGVGSGDEAFFGQGTRLTVV.

This clonotype showed up just a few times. V usage is TRBV9 and J usage is TRBJ2-7; 7 positions match TRBD2. V lost 1 base to trimming and J lost 3 bases; unmatched junction nucleotides: 1. In germline, CDR1 is SGDLS, CDR2 YYNGEE. CDR3 length: 13 amino acids. CDR3: CASSVLAVYEQYF. The CDR3 DNA reads as TGTGCCAGCAGCGTACTAGCGGTCTACGAGCAGTACTTC.